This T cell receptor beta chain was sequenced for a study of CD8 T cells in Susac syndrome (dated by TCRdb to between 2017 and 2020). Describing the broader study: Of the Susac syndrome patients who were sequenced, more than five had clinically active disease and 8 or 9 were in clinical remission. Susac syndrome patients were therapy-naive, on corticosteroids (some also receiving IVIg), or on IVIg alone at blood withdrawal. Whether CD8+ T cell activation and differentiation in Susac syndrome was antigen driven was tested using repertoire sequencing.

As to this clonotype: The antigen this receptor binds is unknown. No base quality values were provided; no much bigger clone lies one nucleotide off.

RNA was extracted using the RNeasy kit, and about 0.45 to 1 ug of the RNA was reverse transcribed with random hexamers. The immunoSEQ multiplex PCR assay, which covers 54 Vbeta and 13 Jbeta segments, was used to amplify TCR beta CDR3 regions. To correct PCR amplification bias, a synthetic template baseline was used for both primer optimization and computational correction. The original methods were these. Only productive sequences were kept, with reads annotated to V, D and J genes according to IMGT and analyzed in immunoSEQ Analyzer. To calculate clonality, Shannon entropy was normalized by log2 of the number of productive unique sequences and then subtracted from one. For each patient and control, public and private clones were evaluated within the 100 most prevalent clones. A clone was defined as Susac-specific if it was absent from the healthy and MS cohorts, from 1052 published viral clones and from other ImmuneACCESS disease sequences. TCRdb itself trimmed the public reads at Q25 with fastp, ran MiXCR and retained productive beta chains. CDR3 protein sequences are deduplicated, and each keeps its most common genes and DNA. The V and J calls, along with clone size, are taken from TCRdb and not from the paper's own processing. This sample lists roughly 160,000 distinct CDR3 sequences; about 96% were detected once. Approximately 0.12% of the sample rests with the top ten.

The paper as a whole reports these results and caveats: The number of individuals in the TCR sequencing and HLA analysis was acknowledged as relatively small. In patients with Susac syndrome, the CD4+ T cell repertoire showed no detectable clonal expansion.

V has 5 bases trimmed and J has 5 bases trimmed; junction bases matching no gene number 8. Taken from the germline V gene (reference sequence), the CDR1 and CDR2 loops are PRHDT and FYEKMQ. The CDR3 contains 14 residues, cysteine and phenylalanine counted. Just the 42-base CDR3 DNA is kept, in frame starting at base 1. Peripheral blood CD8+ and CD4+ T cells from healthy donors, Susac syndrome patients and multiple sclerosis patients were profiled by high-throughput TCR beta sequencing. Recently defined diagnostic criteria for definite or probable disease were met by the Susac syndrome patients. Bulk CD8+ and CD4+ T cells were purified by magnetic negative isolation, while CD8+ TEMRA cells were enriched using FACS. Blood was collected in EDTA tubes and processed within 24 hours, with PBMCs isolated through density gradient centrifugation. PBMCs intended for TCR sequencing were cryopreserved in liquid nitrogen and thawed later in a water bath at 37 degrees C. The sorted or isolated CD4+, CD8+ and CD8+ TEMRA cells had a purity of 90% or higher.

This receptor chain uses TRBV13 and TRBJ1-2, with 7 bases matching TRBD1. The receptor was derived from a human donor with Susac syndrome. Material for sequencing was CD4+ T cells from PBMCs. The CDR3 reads CASSPTGAGYGYTF. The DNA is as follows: TGTGCCAGCAGCCCTACAGGGGCGGGGTATGGCTACACCTTC.